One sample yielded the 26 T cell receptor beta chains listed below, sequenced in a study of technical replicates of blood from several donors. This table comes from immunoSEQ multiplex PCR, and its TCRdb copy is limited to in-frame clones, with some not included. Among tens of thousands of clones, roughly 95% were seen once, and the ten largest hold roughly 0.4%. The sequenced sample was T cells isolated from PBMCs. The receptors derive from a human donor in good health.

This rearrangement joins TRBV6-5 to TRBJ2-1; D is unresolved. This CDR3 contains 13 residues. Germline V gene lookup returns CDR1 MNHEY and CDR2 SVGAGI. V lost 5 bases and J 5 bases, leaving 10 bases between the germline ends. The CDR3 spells CASSSDGHNEQFF. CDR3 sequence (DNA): TGTGCCAGCAGTAGCGACGGCCACAATGAGCAGTTCTTC.

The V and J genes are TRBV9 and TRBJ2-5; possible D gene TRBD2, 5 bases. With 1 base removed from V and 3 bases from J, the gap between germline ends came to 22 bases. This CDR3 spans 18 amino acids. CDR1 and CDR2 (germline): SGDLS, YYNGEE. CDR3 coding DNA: TGTGCCAGCAGCGTATCCCCCGTGGCTAGATGGGGAGAAGAGACCCAGTACTTC. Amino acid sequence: CASSVSPVARWGEETQYF.

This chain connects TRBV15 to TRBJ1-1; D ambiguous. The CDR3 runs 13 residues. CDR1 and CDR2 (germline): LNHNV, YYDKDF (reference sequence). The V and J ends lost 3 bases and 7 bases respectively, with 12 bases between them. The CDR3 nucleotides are TGTGCCACCAGCAGGGACTCGAGGGATGAAGCTTTCTTT. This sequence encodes CATSRDSRDEAFF.

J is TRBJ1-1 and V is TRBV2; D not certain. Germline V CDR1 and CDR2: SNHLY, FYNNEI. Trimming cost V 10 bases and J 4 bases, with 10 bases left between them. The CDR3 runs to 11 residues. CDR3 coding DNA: TGTGCCAACGCGTCCGGCACTGAAGCTTTCTTT. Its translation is CANASGTEAFF. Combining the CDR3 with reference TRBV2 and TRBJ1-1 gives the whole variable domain EPEVTQTPSHQVTQMGQEVILRCVPISNHLYFYWYRQILGQKVEFLVSFYNNEISEKSEIFDDQFSVERPDGSNFTLKIRSTKLEDSAMYFCANASGTEAFFGQGTRLTVV.

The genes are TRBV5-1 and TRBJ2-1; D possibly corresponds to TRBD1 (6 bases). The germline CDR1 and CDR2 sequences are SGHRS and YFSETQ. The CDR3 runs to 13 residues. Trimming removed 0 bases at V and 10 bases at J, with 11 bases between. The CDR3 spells CASSLVSGQEQFF. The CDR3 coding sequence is TGCGCCAGCAGCTTGGTTTCCGGACAGGAGCAGTTCTTC. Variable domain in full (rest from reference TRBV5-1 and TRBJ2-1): KAGVTQTPRYLIKTRGQQVTLSCSPISGHRSVSWYQQTPGQGLQFLFEYFSETQRNKGNFPGRFSGRQFSNSRSEMNVSTLELGDSALYLCASSLVSGQEQFFGPGTRLTVL.

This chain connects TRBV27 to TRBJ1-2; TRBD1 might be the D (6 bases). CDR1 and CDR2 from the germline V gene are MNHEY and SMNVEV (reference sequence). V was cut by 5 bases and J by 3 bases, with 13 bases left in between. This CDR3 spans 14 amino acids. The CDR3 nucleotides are TGTGCCAGCAGTGCGGCTTCAGGGGACTATGGCTACACCTTC. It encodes CASSAASGDYGYTF.

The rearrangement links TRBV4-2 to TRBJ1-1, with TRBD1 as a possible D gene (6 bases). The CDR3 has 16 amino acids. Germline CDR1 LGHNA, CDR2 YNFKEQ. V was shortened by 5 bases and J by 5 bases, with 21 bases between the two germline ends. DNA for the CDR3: TGTGCCAGCAGCGTAGCAAACCAGGGGTCAGGGACTGAAGCTTTCTTT. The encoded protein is CASSVANQGSGTEAFF.

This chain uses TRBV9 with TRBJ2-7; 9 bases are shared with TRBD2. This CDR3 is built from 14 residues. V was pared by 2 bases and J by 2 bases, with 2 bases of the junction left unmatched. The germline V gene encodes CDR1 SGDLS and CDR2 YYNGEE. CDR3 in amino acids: CASSVSSGTYEQYF. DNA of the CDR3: TGTGCCAGCAGCGTGTCTAGCGGGACCTACGAGCAGTACTTC.

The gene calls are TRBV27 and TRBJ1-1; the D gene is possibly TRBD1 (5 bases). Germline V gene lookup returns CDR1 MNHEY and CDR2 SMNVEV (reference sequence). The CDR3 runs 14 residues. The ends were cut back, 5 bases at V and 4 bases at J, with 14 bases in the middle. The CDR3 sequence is CASSTQGWSTEAFF. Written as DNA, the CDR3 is TGTGCCAGCAGTACTCAGGGATGGAGCACTGAAGCTTTCTTT.

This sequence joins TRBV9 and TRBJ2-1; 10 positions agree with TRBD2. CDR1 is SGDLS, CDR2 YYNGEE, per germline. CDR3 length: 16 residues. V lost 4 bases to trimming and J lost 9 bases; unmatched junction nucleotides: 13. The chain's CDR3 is CASSLTTLAGVGEQFF. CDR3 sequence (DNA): TGTGCCAGCAGCCTAACGACTCTAGCGGGAGTCGGTGAGCAGTTCTTC. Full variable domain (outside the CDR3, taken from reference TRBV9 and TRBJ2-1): DSGVTQTPKHLITATGQRVTLRCSPRSGDLSVYWYQQSLDQGLQFLIQYYNGEERAKGNILERFSAQQFPDLHSELNLSSLELGDSALYFCASSLTTLAGVGEQFFGPGTRLTVL.

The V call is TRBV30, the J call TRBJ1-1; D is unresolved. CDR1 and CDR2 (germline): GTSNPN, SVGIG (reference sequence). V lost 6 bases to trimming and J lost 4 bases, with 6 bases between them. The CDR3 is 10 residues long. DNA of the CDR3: TGTGCCTGCCACTTCACTGAAGCTTTCTTT. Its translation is CACHFTEAFF. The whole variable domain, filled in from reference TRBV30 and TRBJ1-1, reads SQTIHQWPATLVQPVGSPLSLECTVEGTSNPNLYWYRQAAGRGLQLLFYSVGIGQISSEVPQNLSASRPQDRQFILSSKKLLLSDSGFYLCACHFTEAFFGQGTRLTVV.

The DNA of the CDR3 is TGTGCCAGCAGCGAACTAGCGGACTCCTACGAGCAGTACTTC. This sequence encodes CASSELADSYEQYF. This sequence joins TRBV9 and TRBJ2-7; 8 bases align to TRBD2. The CDR3 has 14 amino acids. Germline V CDR1 and CDR2: SGDLS, YYNGEE. Unmatched junction bases numbered 2, after V lost 3 bases and J lost 0 bases.

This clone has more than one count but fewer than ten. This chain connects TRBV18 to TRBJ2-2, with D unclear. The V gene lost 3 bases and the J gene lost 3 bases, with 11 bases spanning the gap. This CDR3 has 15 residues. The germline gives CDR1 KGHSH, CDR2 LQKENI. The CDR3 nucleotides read TGTGCCAGCTCACCGATCAGCGAATACACCGGGGAGCTGTTTTTT. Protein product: CASSPISEYTGELFF.

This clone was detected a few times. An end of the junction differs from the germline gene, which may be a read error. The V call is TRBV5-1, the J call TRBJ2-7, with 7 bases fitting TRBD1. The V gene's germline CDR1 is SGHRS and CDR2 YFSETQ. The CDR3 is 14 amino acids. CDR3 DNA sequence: TGCGCCAGCAGCCCACCCCAAGAAAGACAGGGTCTAGACTTC. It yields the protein CASSPPQERQGLDF. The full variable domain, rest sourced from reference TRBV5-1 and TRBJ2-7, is KAGVTQTPRYLIKTRGQQVTLSCSPISGHRSVSWYQQTPGQGLQFLFEYFSETQRNKGNFPGRFSGRQFSNSRSEMNVSTLELGDSALYLCASSPPQERQGLDFGPGTRLTVT.

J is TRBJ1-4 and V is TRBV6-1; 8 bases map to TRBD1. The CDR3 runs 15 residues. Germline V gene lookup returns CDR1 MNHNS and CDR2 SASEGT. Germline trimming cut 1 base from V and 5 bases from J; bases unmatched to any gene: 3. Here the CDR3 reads CASSEGRTGNEKLFF. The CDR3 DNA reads TGTGCCAGCAGTGAAGGAAGGACAGGGAATGAAAAACTGTTTTTT.

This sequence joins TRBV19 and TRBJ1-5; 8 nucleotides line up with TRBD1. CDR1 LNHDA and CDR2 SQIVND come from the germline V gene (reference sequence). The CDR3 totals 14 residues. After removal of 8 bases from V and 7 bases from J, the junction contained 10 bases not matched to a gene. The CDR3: CASVQDREIQPQHF. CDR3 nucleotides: TGTGCCAGTGTCCAGGACAGGGAAATCCAGCCCCAGCATTTT. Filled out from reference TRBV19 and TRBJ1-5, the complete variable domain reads DGGITQSPKYLFRKEGQNVTLSCEQNLNHDAMYWYRQDPGQGLRLIYYSQIVNDFQKGDIAEGYSVSREKKESFPLTVTSAQKNPTAFYLCASVQDREIQPQHFGDGTRLSIL.

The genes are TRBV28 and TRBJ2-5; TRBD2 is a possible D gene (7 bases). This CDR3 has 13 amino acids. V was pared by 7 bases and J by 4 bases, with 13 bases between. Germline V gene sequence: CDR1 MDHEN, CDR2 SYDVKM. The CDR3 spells CASTLGGAETQYF. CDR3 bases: TGTGCCAGCACTCTAGGGGGGGCAGAGACCCAGTACTTC.

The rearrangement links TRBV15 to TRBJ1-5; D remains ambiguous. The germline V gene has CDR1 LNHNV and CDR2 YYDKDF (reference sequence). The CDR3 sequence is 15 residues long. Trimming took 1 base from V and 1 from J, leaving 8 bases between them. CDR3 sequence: CATSRVRESNQPQHF. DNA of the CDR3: TGTGCCACCAGCAGAGTAAGGGAGAGCAATCAGCCCCAGCATTTT.

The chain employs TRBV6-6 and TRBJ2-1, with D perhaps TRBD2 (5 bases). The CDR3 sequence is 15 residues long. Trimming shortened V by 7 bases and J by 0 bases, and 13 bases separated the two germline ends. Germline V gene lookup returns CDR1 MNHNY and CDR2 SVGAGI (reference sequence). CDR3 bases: TGTGCCAGCACCTTAGCGTTAAGCTCCTACAATGAGCAGTTCTTC. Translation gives CASTLALSSYNEQFF.

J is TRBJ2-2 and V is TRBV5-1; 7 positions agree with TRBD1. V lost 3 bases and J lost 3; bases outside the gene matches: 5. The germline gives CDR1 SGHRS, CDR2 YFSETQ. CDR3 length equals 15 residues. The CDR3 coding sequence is TGCGCCAGCAGCTCTACAGGGGAATACACCGGGGAGCTGTTTTTT. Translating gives CASSSTGEYTGELFF.

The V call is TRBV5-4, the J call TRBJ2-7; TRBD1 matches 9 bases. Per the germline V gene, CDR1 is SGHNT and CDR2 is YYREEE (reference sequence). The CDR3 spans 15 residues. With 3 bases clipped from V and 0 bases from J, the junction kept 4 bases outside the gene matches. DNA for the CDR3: TGTGCCAGCAGCTCGGGGACAGGGCCCTCCTACGAGCAGTACTTC. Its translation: CASSSGTGPSYEQYF.

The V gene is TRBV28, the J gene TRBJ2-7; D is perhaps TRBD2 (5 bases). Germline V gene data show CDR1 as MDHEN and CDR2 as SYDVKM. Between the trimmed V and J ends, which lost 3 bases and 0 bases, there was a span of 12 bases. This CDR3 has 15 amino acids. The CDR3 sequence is CASSFEREFSYEQYF. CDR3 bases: TGTGCCAGCAGTTTCGAACGGGAATTCTCCTACGAGCAGTACTTC.

The CDR3 reads CASGSNRERETQYF. The CDR3 DNA follows: TGTGCCAGCGGCTCGAACAGGGAGAGGGAGACCCAGTACTTC. The chain links TRBV28 to TRBJ2-5; possibly TRBD1 for D (6 bases). Deletions cut 8 bases from V and 5 bases from J, with 18 bases between. The germline V gene has CDR1 MDHEN and CDR2 SYDVKM. CDR3 length equals 14 residues.

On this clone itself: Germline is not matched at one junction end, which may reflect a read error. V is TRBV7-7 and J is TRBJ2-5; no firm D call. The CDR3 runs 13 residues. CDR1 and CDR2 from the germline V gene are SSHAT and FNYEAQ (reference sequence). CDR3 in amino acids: CASSSRNQETQYF. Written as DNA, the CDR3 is TGTGCTAGCAGCTCCAGAAACCAGGAGACCCAGTACTTC.

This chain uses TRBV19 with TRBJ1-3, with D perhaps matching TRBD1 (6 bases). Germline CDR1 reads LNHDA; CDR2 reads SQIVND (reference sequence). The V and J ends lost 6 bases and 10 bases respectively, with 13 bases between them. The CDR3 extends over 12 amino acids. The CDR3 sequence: CASSQQGATIYF. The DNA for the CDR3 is TGTGCCAGTAGCCAACAGGGAGCGACCATATATTTT.

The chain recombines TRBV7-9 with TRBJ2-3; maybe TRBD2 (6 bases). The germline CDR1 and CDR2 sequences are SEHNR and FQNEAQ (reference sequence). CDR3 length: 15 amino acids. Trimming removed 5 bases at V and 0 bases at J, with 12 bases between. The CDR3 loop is CASSPPGLSTDTQYF. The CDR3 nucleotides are TGTGCCAGCAGCCCGCCGGGACTCAGCACAGATACGCAGTATTTT. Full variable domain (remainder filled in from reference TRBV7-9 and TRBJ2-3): DTGVSQNPRHKITKRGQNVTFRCDPISEHNRLYWYRQTLGQGPEFLTYFQNEAQLEKSRLLSDRFSAERPKGSFSTLEIQRTEQGDSAMYLCASSPPGLSTDTQYFGPGTRLTVL.